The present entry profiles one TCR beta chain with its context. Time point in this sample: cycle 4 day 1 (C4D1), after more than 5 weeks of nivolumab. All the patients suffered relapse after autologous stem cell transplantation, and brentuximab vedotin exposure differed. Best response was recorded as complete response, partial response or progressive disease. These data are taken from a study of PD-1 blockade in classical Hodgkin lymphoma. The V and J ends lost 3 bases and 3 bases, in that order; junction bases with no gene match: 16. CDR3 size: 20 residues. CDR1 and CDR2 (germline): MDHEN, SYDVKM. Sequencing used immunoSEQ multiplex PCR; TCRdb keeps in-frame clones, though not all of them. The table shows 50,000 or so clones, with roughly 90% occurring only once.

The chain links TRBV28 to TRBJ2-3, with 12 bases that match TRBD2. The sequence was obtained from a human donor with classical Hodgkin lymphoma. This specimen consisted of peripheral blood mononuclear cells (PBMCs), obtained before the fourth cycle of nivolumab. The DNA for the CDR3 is TGTGCCAGCAGTTTCGCCGGCCTAGCGGGAGGGCCGGGAGGTACAGATACGCAGTATTTT. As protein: CASSFAGLAGGPGGTDTQYF.